Below are 5 T cell receptor beta chains sequenced from a single sample in a study of CD8 T cells in Susac syndrome. An input of roughly 0.45 to 1 ug of RNA was subjected to reverse transcription using random hexamers. TCRdb itself ran the immunoSEQ multiplex PCR reads through MiXCR, one entry per CDR3 protein. Altogether some 200,000 distinct CDR3 sequences are present, more than 85% being singletons, with the ten largest covering approximately 0.16%. The sample taken for sequencing was CD8+ T cells from PBMCs. The receptors shown here come from a human donor with Susac syndrome.

The chain uses TRBV11-2 and TRBJ1-6, with TRBD1 matching 7 bases. This CDR3 comprises 15 residues. J gave up 10 bases and V 3 bases, and 9 bases lay outside the gene matches. CDR1 and CDR2 from the germline V gene are SGHAT and FQNNGV. The CDR3 reads CASSFTGAYSSPLHF. DNA for the CDR3: TGTGCCAGCAGCTTTACAGGGGCCTATTCGTCACCCCTCCACTTT.

The CDR3 nucleotides are TGTGCCAGCAGCTTTGACCGGACGAGCAACGAGCAGTACTTC. This translates into CASSFDRTSNEQYF. The V call is TRBV5-6, the J call TRBJ2-7; D gene uncertain. The V end lost 2 bases, the J end lost 5 bases, and 14 bases lay between the germline ends. CDR1 and CDR2 from the germline V gene are SGHDT and YYEEEE. CDR3 length: 14 residues. The complete variable domain, with remaining parts taken from reference TRBV5-6 and TRBJ2-7, reads DAGVTQSPTHLIKTRGQQVTLRCSPKSGHDTVSWYQQALGQGPQFIFQYYEEEERQRGNFPDRFSGHQFPNYSSELNVNALLLGDSALYLCASSFDRTSNEQYFGPGTRLTVT.

The V gene is TRBV7-9, the J gene TRBJ2-7, with 7 positions matching TRBD1. The CDR3 has 15 amino acids. V lost 1 base and J lost 6; bases outside the gene matches: 9. Germline CDR1 and CDR2: SEHNR and FQNEAQ (reference sequence). CDR3 sequence reads: CASSLVEDPGGEQYF. For the CDR3, the DNA is TGTGCCAGCAGCTTAGTTGAGGACCCAGGGGGCGAGCAGTACTTC.

The chain links TRBV27 to TRBJ1-5, with 7 bases identical to TRBD1. The CDR3 runs to 14 residues. CDR1 is MNHEY, CDR2 SMNVEV, per germline (reference sequence). Losses at the gene ends were 6 bases for V and 3 bases for J; bases not matched to a gene: 5. In nucleotides, the CDR3 is TGTGCCAGCAGACAGGGACAGCACAATCAGCCCCAGCATTTT. This sequence encodes CASRQGQHNQPQHF.

This chain joins TRBV5-1 and TRBJ2-5; D gene unclear. Germline V lookup: CDR1 SGHRS, CDR2 YFSETQ. V was clipped by 1 base and J by 0 bases, with 7 bases between them. CDR3 size: 14 residues. The CDR3 region is CASSLWSDQETQYF. Written as DNA, the CDR3 is TGCGCCAGCAGCTTGTGGTCAGACCAAGAGACCCAGTACTTC.